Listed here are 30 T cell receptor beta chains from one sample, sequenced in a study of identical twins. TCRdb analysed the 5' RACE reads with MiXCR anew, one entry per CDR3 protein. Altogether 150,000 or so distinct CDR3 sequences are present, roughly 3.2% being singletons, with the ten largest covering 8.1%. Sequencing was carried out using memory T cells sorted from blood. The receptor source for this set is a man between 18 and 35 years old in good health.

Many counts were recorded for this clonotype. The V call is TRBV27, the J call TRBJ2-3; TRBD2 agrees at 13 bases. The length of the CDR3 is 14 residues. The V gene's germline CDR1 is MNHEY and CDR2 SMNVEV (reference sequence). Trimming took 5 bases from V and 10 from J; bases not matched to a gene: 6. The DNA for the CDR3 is TGTGCCAGCAGTCCGGGGACTAGCGGGGATGCGCAGTATTTT. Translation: CASSPGTSGDAQYF.

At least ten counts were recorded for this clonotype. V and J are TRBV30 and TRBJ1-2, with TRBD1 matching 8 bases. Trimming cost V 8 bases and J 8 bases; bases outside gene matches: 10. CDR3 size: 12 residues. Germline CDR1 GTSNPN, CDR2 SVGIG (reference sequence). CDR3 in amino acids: CALDRGSWGYTF. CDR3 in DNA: TGTGCCCTCGACAGGGGCTCGTGGGGCTACACCTTC.

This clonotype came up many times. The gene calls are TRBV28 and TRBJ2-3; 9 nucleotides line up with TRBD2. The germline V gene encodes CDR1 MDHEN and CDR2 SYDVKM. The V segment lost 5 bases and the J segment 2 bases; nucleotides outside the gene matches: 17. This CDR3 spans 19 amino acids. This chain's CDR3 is CASSPGPRLAELDTDTQYF. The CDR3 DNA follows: TGTGCCAGCAGTCCCGGCCCGAGACTAGCGGAGCTAGACACAGATACGCAGTATTTT. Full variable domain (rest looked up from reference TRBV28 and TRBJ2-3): DVKVTQSSRYLVKRTGEKVFLECVQDMDHENMFWYRQDPGLGLRLIYFSYDVKMKEKGDIPEGYSVSREKKERFSLILESASTNQTSMYLCASSPGPRLAELDTDTQYFGPGTRLTVL.

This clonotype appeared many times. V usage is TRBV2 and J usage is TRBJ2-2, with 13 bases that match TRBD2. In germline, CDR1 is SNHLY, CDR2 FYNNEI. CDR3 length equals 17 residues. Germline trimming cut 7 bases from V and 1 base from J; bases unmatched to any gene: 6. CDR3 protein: CASILGTSGMNTGELFF. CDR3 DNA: TGTGCCAGCATCCTCGGGACTAGCGGGATGAACACCGGGGAGCTGTTTTTT.

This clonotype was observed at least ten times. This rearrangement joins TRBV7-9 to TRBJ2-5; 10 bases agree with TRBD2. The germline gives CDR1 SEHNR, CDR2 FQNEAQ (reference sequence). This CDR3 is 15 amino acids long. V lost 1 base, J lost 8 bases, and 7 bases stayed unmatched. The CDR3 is CASSLESGRAFTQYF. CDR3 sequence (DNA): TGTGCCAGCAGCTTAGAGAGCGGGAGGGCCTTTACCCAGTACTTC.

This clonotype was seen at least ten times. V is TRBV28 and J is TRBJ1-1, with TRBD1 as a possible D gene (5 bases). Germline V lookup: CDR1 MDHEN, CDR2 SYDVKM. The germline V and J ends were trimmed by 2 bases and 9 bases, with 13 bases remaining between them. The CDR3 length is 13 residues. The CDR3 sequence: CASSLGLGRQAFF. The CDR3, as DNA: TGTGCCAGCAGTTTAGGTCTGGGACGCCAAGCTTTCTTT.

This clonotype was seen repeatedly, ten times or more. This CDR3 is CASSVEGRREQYF. The CDR3 DNA reads as TGTGCCAGCAGCGTAGAGGGCCGCCGCGAGCAGTACTTC. The rearrangement uses TRBV9 and TRBJ2-7; no clear D. The CDR3 runs 13 residues. Germline V gives CDR1 SGDLS, CDR2 YYNGEE. V dropped 0 bases and J dropped 6 bases, with 10 bases sitting between them.

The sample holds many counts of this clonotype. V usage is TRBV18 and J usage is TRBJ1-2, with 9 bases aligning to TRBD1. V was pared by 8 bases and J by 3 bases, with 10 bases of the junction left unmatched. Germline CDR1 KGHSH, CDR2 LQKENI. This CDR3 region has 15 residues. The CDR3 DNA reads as TGTGCCAGCGCGAGCCGGGACAGGGATTACTATGGCTACACCTTC. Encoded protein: CASASRDRDYYGYTF.

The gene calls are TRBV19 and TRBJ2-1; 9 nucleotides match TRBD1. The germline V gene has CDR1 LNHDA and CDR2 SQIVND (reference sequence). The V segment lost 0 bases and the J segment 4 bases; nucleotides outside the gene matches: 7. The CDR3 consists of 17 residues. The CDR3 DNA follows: TGTGCCAGTAGTATAGATTTTTCGACAGGGGGATACAATGAGCAGTTCTTC. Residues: CASSIDFSTGGYNEQFF. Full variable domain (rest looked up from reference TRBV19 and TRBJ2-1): DGGITQSPKYLFRKEGQNVTLSCEQNLNHDAMYWYRQDPGQGLRLIYYSQIVNDFQKGDIAEGYSVSREKKESFPLTVTSAQKNPTAFYLCASSIDFSTGGYNEQFFGPGTRLTVL.

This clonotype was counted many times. The CDR3 region has the DNA TGTGCCAGCAGTTTGACTAGCGGGAGGGCCAATGAGCAGTTCTTC. It specifies CASSLTSGRANEQFF. V usage is TRBV12-3 or TRBV12-4 and J usage is TRBJ2-1; TRBD2 matches at 14 bases. This CDR3 comprises 15 residues. Trimming at V came to 3 bases and at J to 6 bases, leaving 1 base not matched to a gene.

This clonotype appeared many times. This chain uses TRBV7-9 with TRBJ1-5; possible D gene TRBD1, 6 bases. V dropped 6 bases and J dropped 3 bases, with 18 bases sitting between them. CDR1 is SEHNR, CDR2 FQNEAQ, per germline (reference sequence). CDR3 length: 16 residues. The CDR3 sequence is CASSPLSGGSNQPQHF. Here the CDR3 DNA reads TGTGCCAGCAGTCCTTTGAGTGGGGGCTCCAATCAGCCCCAGCATTTT.

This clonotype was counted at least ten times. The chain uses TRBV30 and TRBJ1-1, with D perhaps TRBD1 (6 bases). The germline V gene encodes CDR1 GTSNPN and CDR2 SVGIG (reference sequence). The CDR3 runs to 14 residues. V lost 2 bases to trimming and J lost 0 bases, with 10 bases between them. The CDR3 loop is CAWSPGTMNTEAFF. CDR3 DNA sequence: TGTGCCTGGAGTCCAGGGACAATGAACACTGAAGCTTTCTTT. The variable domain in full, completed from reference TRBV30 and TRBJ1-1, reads SQTIHQWPATLVQPVGSPLSLECTVEGTSNPNLYWYRQAAGRGLQLLFYSVGIGQISSEVPQNLSASRPQDRQFILSSKKLLLSDSGFYLCAWSPGTMNTEAFFGQGTRLTVV.

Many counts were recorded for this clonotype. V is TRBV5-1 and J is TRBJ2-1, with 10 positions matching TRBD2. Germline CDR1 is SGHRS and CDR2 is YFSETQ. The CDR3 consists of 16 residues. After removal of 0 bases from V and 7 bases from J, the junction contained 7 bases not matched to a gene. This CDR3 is CASSLAGASGSNEQFF. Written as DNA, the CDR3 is TGCGCCAGCAGCTTGGCCGGAGCTAGCGGGAGTAATGAGCAGTTCTTC.

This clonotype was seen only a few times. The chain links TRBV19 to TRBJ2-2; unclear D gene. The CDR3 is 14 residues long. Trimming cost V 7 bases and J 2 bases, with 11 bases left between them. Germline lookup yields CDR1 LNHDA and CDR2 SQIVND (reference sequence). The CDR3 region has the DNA TGTGCCAGTACCAGAGACCCAAACACCGGGGAGCTGTTTTTT. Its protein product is CASTRDPNTGELFF.

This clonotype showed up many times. This chain's CDR3 is CATSRASGEQFF. For the CDR3, the DNA is TGTGCCACCAGCAGAGCTTCGGGCGAGCAGTTCTTC. The chain employs TRBV15 and TRBJ2-1; D is unresolved. CDR3 length equals 12 residues. Trimming shortened V by 1 base and J by 10 bases, and 8 bases separated the two germline ends. Germline values: CDR1 LNHNV, CDR2 YYDKDF (reference sequence).

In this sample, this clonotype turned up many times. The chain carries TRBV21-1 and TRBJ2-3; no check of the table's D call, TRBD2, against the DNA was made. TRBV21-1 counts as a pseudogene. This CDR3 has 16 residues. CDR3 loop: CASSLRTSGNTDTQYF. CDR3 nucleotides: TGTGCCAGCAGCCTGCGGACTAGCGGGAACACAGATACGCAGTATTTT.

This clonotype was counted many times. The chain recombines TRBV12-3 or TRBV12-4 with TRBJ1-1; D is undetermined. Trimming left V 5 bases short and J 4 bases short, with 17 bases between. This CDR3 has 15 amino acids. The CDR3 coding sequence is TGTGCCAGCAGTCCGCACGGGAGGGTTGGCACTGAAGCTTTCTTT. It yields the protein CASSPHGRVGTEAFF.

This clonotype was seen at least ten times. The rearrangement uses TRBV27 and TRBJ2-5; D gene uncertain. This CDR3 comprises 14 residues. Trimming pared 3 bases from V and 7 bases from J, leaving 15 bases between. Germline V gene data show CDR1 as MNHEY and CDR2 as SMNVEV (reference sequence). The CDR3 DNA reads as TGTGCCAGCAGTTTCTACAGTGGCCGAGGGACCCAGTACTTC. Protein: CASSFYSGRGTQYF.

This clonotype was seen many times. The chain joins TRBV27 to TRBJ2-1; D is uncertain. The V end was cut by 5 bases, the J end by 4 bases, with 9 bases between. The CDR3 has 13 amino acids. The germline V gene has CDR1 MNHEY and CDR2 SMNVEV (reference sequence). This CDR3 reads CASSRTKYNEQFF. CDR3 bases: TGTGCCAGCAGTCGGACCAAGTACAATGAGCAGTTCTTC.

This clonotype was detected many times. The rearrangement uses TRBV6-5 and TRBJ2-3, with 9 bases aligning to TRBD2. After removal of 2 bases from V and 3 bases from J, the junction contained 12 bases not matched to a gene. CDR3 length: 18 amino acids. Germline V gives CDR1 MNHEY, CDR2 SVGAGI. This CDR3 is CASSYQEPAGGSTDTQYF. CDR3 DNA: TGTGCCAGCAGTTACCAAGAGCCAGCGGGAGGTTCTACAGATACGCAGTATTTT.

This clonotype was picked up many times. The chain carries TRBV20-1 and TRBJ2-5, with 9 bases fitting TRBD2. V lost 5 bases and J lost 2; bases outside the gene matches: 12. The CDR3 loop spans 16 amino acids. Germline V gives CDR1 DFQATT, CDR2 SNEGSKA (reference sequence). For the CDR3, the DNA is TGCAGTGCTCCCATCCGGAGCGGGAGGACGCAAGAGACCCAGTACTTC. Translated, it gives CSAPIRSGRTQETQYF.

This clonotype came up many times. The CDR3 DNA follows: TGCAGTGCTAGTCCGGGACTAGCGGGAGGCAGGGGGCAGTTCTTC. Its protein product is CSASPGLAGGRGQFF. This sequence joins TRBV20-1 and TRBJ2-1, with TRBD2 matching over 15 bases. The CDR3 is 15 residues long. Trimming at V came to 3 bases and at J to 12 bases, leaving 9 bases not matched to a gene. Per germline, CDR1 DFQATT and CDR2 SNEGSKA (reference sequence).

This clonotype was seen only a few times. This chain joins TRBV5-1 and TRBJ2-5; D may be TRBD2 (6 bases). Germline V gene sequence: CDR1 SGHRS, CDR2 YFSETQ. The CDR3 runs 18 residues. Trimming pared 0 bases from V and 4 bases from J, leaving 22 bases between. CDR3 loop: CASSLGVAGTARLETQYF. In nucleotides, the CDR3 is TGCGCCAGCAGCTTGGGAGTGGCGGGAACGGCCAGGTTAGAGACCCAGTACTTC.

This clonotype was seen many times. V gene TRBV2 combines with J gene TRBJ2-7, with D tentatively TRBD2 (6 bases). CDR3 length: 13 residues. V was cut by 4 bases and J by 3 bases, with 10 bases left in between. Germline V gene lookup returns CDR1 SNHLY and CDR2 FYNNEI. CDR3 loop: CASSGPSDYEQYF. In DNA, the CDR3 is TGTGCCAGCAGTGGGCCTAGCGACTACGAGCAGTACTTC.

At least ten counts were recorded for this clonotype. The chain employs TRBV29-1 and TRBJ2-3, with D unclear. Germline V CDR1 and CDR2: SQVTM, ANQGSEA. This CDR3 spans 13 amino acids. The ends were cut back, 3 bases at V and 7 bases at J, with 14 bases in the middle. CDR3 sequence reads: CSVDDSNRNTQYF. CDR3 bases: TGCAGCGTTGATGACTCCAACCGTAATACGCAGTATTTT.

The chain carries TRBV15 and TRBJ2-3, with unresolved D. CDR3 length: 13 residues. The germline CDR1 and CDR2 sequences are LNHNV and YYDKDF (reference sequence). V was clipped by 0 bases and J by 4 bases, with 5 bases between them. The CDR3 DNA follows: TGTGCCACCAGCAGAGATCTCGCAGATACGCAGTATTTT. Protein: CATSRDLADTQYF.

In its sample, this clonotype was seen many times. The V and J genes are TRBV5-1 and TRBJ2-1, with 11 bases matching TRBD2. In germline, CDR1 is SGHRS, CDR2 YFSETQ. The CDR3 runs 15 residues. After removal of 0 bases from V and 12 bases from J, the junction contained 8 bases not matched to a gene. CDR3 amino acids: CASSLDGTSGDGQFF. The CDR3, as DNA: TGCGCCAGCAGCTTGGATGGGACTAGCGGCGACGGGCAGTTCTTC.

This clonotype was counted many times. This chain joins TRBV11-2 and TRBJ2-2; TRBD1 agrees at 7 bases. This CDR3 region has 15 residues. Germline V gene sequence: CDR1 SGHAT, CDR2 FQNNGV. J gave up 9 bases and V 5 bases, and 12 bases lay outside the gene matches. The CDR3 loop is CASSPDWVGGRELFF. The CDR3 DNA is TGTGCCAGCAGCCCTGACTGGGTAGGGGGCCGGGAGCTGTTTTTT.

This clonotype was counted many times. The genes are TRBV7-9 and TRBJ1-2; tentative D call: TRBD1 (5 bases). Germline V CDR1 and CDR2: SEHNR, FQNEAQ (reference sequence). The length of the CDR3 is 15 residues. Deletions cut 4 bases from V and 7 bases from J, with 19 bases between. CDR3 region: CASSWSGTPGGGYTF. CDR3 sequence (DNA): TGTGCCAGCAGCTGGTCCGGGACCCCGGGCGGTGGCTACACCTTC.

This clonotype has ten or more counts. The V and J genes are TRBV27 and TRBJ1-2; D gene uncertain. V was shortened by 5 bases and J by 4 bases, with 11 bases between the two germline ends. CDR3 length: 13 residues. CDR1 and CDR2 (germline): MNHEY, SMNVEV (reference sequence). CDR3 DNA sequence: TGTGCCAGCAGTGTCTATCAAGGCTATGGCTACACCTTC. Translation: CASSVYQGYGYTF.